These 20 T cell receptor beta chains were all obtained from the same sample, sequenced in a study of blood T cell repertoires in COVID-19. Generated by immunoSEQ multiplex PCR, the TCRdb table keeps only in-frame clones and is missing some. Of some 190,000 clones in the sample, around 76% were seen once. The sample comprised PBMCs or T cells enriched from blood (not recorded which). The source of these receptors is a woman in her fifties or sixties with acute COVID-19.

The J gene is TRBJ1-2, the V gene TRBV4-1; D is ambiguous. V lost 0 bases, J lost 8 bases, and 10 bases lay in between. CDR3 size: 13 residues. Germline CDR1 reads MGHRA; CDR2 reads YSYEKL. The CDR3 DNA is TGCGCCAGCAGCCAAGAGGGGAGGGAAGGCTACACCTTC. Translating it yields CASSQEGREGYTF.

This chain connects TRBV5-4 to TRBJ1-2, with D possibly being TRBD1 (6 bases). The V gene's germline CDR1 is SGHNT and CDR2 YYREEE (reference sequence). This CDR3 has 14 residues. Trimming shortened V by 6 bases and J by 4 bases, and 16 bases separated the two germline ends. CDR3 region: CASTQGQFTYGYTF. The CDR3 DNA reads TGTGCCAGCACCCAAGGACAGTTCACCTATGGCTACACCTTC. Based on the CDR3 plus reference TRBV5-4 and TRBJ1-2, the full variable domain is ETGVTQSPTHLIKTRGQQVTLRCSSQSGHNTVSWYQQALGQGPQFIFQYYREEENGRGNFPPRFSGLQFPNYSSELNVNALELDDSALYLCASTQGQFTYGYTFGSGTRLTVV.

This chain connects TRBV10-3 to TRBJ2-7; a weak D match, TRBD1 (5 bases). This CDR3 comprises 14 residues. V was cut by 0 bases and J by 6 bases, with 12 bases left in between. The V gene's germline CDR1 is ENHRY and CDR2 SYGVKD. The CDR3 here is CAISESTGFGEQYV. The CDR3 DNA reads TGTGCCATCAGTGAGTCCACAGGTTTCGGCGAGCAGTACGTC.

V is TRBV4-3 and J is TRBJ1-2; D perhaps matches TRBD1 (6 bases). Deletions cut 0 bases from V and 7 bases from J, with 15 bases between. This CDR3 contains 15 residues. Germline-derived CDR1 and CDR2 are LGHNA and YSLEER. CDR3 bases: TGCGCCAGCAGCCAAGAGAGATTGGGGGCGTCTGGCTACACCTTC. Translation gives CASSQERLGASGYTF.

V usage is TRBV3-1 (or the pseudogene TRBV3-2) and J usage is TRBJ1-2, with TRBD1 matching over 8 bases. The V gene end was trimmed by 3 bases and the J gene end by 1 base; junction bases not matched to a gene: 10. The CDR3 runs 17 residues. The germline V gene encodes CDR1 LGHDT and CDR2 YNNKEL (reference sequence). For the CDR3, the DNA is TGTGCCAGCAGCCACGGACAGGGTATGGGGTTTAACTATGGCTACACCTTC. Protein product: CASSHGQGMGFNYGYTF.

This clone was seen only a few times. The chain combines TRBV6-5 with TRBJ1-6, with D perhaps TRBD1 (6 bases). V shed 0 bases and J shed 9 bases, with 15 bases lying between them. Germline CDR1 and CDR2: MNHEY and SVGAGI. The CDR3 is made up of 16 amino acids. The CDR3 coding sequence is TGTGCCAGCAGTTACTCGAGGGGCAGGGGTGGTTCACCCCTCCACTTT. It specifies CASSYSRGRGGSPLHF.

V is TRBV19 and J is TRBJ1-1, with no clear D. The length of the CDR3 is 12 residues. V lost 9 bases to trimming and J lost 1 base, with 9 bases between them. Germline CDR1 LNHDA, CDR2 SQIVND (reference sequence). The chain's CDR3 is CARSLPNTEAFF. CDR3 sequence (DNA): TGTGCCAGGAGCCTACCGAACACTGAAGCTTTCTTT. Based on the CDR3 plus reference TRBV19 and TRBJ1-1, the full variable domain is DGGITQSPKYLFRKEGQNVTLSCEQNLNHDAMYWYRQDPGQGLRLIYYSQIVNDFQKGDIAEGYSVSREKKESFPLTVTSAQKNPTAFYLCARSLPNTEAFFGQGTRLTVV.

The V gene is TRBV21-1, the J gene TRBJ2-1; TRBD2 is the table's D call and was not checked against the DNA. TRBV21-1 is a listed pseudogene. This CDR3 is built from 16 residues. The CDR3 reads CASSNCPVLAYNEQFF. The CDR3 nucleotides are TGTGCCAGCAGCAATTGCCCGGTCCTAGCATACAATGAGCAGTTCTTC.

The chain couples TRBV29-1 to TRBJ1-5; D remains unclear. The CDR3 runs 12 residues. V was trimmed by 4 bases and J by 2 bases, leaving 6 bases between them. CDR1 is SQVTM and CDR2 is ANQGSEA in the germline V gene. The CDR3 region has the DNA TGCAGCGTTGCGGTGGGCAATCAGCCCCAGCATTTT. Protein product: CSVAVGNQPQHF.

This clone was observed a handful of times. This rearrangement joins TRBV10-1 to TRBJ2-2; 8 bases map to TRBD2. The ends lost 7 bases at V and 5 bases at J; junction bases unmatched: 6. Germline CDR1 reads WNHNN; CDR2 reads SYGVQD (reference sequence). This CDR3 is 14 amino acids long. Written as DNA, the CDR3 is TGCGCCAGCACGGGAGGGACGTCGACCGGGGAGCTGTTTTTT. The encoded protein is CASTGGTSTGELFF.

This chain joins TRBV28 and TRBJ1-1; no clear D. The length of the CDR3 is 14 residues. Trimming shortened V by 1 base and J by 5 bases, and 11 bases separated the two germline ends. Per germline, CDR1 MDHEN and CDR2 SYDVKM. The CDR3 spells CASSLFRGGTEAFF. The CDR3 nucleotides read TGTGCCAGCAGTTTATTTCGCGGCGGGACTGAAGCTTTCTTT.

The V call is TRBV5-3, the J call TRBJ1-3; no reliable D call. TRBV5-3 is an open reading frame whose function is uncertain. This CDR3 contains 18 residues. Trimming took off 0 bases at V and 4 bases at J, with 20 bases between the two ends. The CDR3: CARSLVDGRKPKGNTIYF. CDR3 in DNA: TGTGCCAGAAGCTTGGTGGACGGGAGGAAACCGAAAGGAAACACCATATATTTT.

The rearrangement links TRBV3-1 (or the pseudogene TRBV3-2) to TRBJ2-1; TRBD2 might be the D (5 bases). Germline-derived CDR1 and CDR2 are LGHDT and YNNKEL (reference sequence). The CDR3 runs 19 residues. V was clipped by 1 base and J by 8 bases, with 27 bases between them. As DNA, the CDR3 is TGTGCCAGCAGCCAAGTCGTCGGGATGGATCTTCAGGTTCGGGATGAGCAGTTCTTC. Protein sequence: CASSQVVGMDLQVRDEQFF.

This chain uses TRBV5-6 with TRBJ2-7; 7 bases match TRBD1. V was pared by 3 bases and J by 4 bases, with 10 bases of the junction left unmatched. Germline lookup yields CDR1 SGHDT and CDR2 YYEEEE. This CDR3 is built from 15 residues. In nucleotides, the CDR3 is TGTGCCAGCAGCTACGACAGGGTCCCTTTTTACGAGCAGTACGTC. Translation gives CASSYDRVPFYEQYV.

This chain links TRBV24-1 with TRBJ2-4; D perhaps matches TRBD2 (5 bases). The CDR3 has 15 residues. Per the germline V gene, CDR1 is KGHDR and CDR2 is SFDVKD. Trimming took off 3 bases at V and 1 base at J, with 9 bases between the two ends. CDR3 sequence reads: CATSDRDPAKNIQYF. The CDR3 DNA reads TGTGCCACCAGTGATCGGGATCCGGCCAAAAACATTCAGTACTTC.

This clone was counted once. The rearrangement uses TRBV21-1 and TRBJ2-4; no check of the table's D call, TRBD2, against the DNA was made. TRBV21-1 is recorded as a pseudogene. The CDR3 contains 17 residues. In DNA, the CDR3 is TGTGCCAGCAGCAAATTTCCGGCAACCGGGAAGGGAAACATTCAGTACTTC. Its translation: CASSKFPATGKGNIQYF.

The rearrangement joins TRBV5-5 to TRBJ2-3, with D tentatively TRBD1 (6 bases). This CDR3 comprises 11 residues. The ends were cut back, 9 bases at V and 4 bases at J, with 9 bases in the middle. CDR1 is SGHKS and CDR2 is YYEKEE in the germline V gene (reference sequence). CDR3 sequence: CATAGADTQYF. In nucleotides, the CDR3 is TGTGCCACCGCAGGGGCAGATACGCAGTATTTT. The whole variable domain, remainder taken from reference TRBV5-5 and TRBJ2-3, is DAGVTQSPTHLIKTRGQQVTLRCSPISGHKSVSWYQQVLGQGPQFIFQYYEKEERGRGNFPDRFSARQFPNYSSELNVNALLLGDSALYLCATAGADTQYFGPGTRLTVL.

This chain uses TRBV6-5 with TRBJ2-7; the match to TRBD2 covers 9 bases. The junction had 10 bases not matched to a gene; V was cut back by 3 bases and J by 4 bases. Germline loops: CDR1 MNHEY, CDR2 SVGAGI. CDR3 size: 16 residues. The CDR3 region is CASSYRASGAAYEQYV. DNA of the CDR3: TGTGCCAGCAGTTATCGGGCTAGCGGGGCTGCTTACGAGCAGTACGTC.

The V call is TRBV29-1, the J call TRBJ1-3; 11 nucleotides match TRBD1. The CDR3 has 16 amino acids. Germline CDR1 is SQVTM and CDR2 is ANQGSEA. Trimming took 6 bases from V and 1 from J; bases not matched to a gene: 8. The CDR3: CSVLWTGGRSGNTIYF. DNA of the CDR3: TGCAGCGTCCTTTGGACAGGGGGCAGATCTGGAAACACCATATATTTT.

The chain couples TRBV11-2 to TRBJ2-7, with 9 bases that match TRBD2. The J segment lost 3 bases and the V segment lost 5 bases, leaving 11 bases of the junction unmatched. CDR3 length: 16 residues. Germline V gives CDR1 SGHAT, CDR2 FQNNGV. The CDR3 region is CASSGLTSGLIYEQYV. Here the CDR3 DNA reads TGTGCCAGCAGCGGACTGACTAGCGGATTAATCTACGAGCAGTACGTC.